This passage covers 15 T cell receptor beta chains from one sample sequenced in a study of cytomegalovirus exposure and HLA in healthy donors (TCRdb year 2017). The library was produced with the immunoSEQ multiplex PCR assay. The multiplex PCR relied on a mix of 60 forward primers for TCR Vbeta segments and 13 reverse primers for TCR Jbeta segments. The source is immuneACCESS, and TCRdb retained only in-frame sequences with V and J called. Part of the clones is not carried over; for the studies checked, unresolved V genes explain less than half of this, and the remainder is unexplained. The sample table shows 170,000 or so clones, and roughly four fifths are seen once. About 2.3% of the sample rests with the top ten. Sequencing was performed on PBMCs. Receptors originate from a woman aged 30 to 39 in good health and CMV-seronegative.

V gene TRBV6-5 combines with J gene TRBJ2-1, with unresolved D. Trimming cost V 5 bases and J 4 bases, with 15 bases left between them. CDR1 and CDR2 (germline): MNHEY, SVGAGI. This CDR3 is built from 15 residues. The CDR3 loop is CASSPDTYIYNEQFF. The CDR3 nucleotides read TGTGCCAGCAGTCCTGACACTTATATTTACAATGAGCAGTTCTTC.

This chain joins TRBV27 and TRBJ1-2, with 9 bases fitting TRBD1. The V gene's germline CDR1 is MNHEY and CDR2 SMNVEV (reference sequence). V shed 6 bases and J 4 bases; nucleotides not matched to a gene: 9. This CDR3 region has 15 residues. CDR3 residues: CASSTGTGTIYGYTF. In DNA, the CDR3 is TGTGCCAGCAGCACCGGGACAGGGACCATCTATGGCTACACCTTC.

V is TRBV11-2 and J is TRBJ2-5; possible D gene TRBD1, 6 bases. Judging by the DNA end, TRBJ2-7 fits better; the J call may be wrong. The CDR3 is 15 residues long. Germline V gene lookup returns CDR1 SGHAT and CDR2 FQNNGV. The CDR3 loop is CASSLDKQGNGEQYF. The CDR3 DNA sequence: TGTGCCAGCAGCTTAGATAAACAGGGTAACGGCGAGCAGTACTTC.

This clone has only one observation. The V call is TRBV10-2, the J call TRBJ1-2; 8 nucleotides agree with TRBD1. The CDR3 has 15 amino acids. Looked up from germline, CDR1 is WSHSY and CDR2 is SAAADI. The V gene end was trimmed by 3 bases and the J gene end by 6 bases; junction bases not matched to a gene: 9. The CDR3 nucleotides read TGCGCCAGCAGTGAAGGTCAGGGGGCGATCAATGGCTACACCTTC. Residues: CASSEGQGAINGYTF.

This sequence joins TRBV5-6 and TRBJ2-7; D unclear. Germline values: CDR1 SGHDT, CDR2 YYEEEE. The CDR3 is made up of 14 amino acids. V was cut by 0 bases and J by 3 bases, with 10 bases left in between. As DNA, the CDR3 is TGTGCCAGCAGCTTGGGGCGGAGTAACTACGAGCAGTACTTC. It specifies CASSLGRSNYEQYF.

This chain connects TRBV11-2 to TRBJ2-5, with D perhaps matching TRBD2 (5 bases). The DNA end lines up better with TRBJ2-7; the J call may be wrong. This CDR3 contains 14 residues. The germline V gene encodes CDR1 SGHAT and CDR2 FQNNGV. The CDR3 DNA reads TGTGCCAGCAGCCATGCCCGGGGAGCCTACGAGCAGTACTTC. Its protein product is CASSHARGAYEQYF.

The CDR3 DNA sequence: TGTGCCAGCAGCTACACAGGGGCAGAGTCCTACAATGAGCAGTTCTTC. It codes for CASSYTGAESYNEQFF. V usage is TRBV7-2 and J usage is TRBJ2-1; 7 nucleotides match TRBD1. J gave up 1 base and V 4 bases, and 7 bases lay outside the gene matches. The germline V gene has CDR1 SGHTA and CDR2 FQGNSA. CDR3 length: 16 residues.

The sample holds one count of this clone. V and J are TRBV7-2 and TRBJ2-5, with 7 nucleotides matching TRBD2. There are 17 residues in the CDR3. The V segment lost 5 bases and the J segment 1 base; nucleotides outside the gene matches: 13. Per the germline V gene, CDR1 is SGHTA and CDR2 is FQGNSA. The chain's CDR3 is CASSPQWRPSGQETQYF. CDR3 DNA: TGTGCCAGCAGCCCTCAATGGAGGCCTAGCGGCCAAGAGACCCAGTACTTC. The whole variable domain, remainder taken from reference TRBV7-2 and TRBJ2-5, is GAGVSQSPSNKVTEKGKDVELRCDPISGHTALYWYRQSLGQGLEFLIYFQGNSAPDKSGLPSDRFSAERTGGSVSTLTIQRTQQEDSAVYLCASSPQWRPSGQETQYFGPGTRLLVL.

CDR3 amino acids: CASRPFPDSPLHF. CDR3 coding DNA: TGTGCCAGCAGGCCATTCCCAGATTCACCCCTCCACTTT. The chain couples TRBV2 to TRBJ1-6; D remains unclear. Germline lookup yields CDR1 SNHLY and CDR2 FYNNEI. V gave up 6 bases and J gave up 8 bases, with 11 bases separating them. The CDR3 runs 13 residues.

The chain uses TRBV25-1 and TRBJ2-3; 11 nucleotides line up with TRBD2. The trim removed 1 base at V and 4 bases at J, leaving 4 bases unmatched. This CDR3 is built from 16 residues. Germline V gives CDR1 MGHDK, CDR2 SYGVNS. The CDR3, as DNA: TGTGCCAGCAGTGAATGGGCTAGCGGGAGGTCAGATACGCAGTATTTT. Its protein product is CASSEWASGRSDTQYF. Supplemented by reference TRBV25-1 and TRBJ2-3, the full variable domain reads EADIYQTPRYLVIGTGKKITLECSQTMGHDKMYWYQQDPGMELHLIHYSYGVNSTEKGDLSSESTVSRIRTEHFPLTLESARPSHTSQYLCASSEWASGRSDTQYFGPGTRLTVL.

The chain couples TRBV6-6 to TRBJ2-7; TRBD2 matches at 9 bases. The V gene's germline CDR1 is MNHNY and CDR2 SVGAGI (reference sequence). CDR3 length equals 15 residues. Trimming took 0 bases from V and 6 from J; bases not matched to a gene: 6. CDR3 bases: TGTGCCAGCAGTTACTCGGAGCGGGAGGCCGGCGAGCAGTACTTC. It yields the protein CASSYSEREAGEQYF.

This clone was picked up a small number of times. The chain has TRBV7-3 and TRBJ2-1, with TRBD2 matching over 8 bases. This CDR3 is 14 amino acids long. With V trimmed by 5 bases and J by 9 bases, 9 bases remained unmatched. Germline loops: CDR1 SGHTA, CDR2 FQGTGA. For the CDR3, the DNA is TGTGCCAGCAGCCCACAGAGCGGGAGCATTGAGCAGTTCTTC. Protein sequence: CASSPQSGSIEQFF.

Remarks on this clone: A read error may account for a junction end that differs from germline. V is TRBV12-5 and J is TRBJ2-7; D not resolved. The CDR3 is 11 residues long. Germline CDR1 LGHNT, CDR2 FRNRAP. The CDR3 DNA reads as TGTGCTAGTGGTTTGGGATCCGAGCAATACTTC. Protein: CASGLGSEQYF.

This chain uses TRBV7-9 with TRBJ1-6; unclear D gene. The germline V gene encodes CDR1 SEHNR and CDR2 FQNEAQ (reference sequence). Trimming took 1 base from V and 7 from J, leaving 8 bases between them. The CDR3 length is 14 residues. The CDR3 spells CASSLVHVNSPLHF. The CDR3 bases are TGTGCCAGCAGCTTAGTACATGTCAATTCACCCCTCCACTTT. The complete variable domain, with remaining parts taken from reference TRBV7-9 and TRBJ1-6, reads DTGVSQNPRHKITKRGQNVTFRCDPISEHNRLYWYRQTLGQGPEFLTYFQNEAQLEKSRLLSDRFSAERPKGSFSTLEIQRTEQGDSAMYLCASSLVHVNSPLHFGNGTRLTVT.

The DNA of the CDR3 is TGCAGCGTTGGACAGGGGAACCACGAGCAGTACTTC. The encoded protein is CSVGQGNHEQYF. This chain links TRBV29-1 with TRBJ2-7, with 8 bases identical to TRBD1. CDR1 SQVTM and CDR2 ANQGSEA come from the germline V gene. This CDR3 has 12 residues. The junction had 4 bases not matched to a gene; V was cut back by 4 bases and J by 5 bases.